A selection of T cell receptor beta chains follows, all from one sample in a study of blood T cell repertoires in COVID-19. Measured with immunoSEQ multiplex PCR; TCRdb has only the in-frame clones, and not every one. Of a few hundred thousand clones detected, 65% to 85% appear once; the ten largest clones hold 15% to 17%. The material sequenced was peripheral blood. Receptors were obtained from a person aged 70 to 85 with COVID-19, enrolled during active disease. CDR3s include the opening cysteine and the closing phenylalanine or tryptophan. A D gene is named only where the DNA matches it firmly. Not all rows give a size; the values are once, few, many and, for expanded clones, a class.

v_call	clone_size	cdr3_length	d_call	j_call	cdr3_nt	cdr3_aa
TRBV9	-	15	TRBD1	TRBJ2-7	TGTGCCAGCAGCCCCGGACAGGGTAGCTCCTACGAGCAGTACTTC	CASSPGQGSSYEQYF
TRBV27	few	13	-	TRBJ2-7	TGTGCCAGCAAATTTGGAGCAGCCTACGAGCAGTACTTC	CASKFGAAYEQYF
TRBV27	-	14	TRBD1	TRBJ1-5	TGTGCCAGTAAAGGGGGCGCGGGCAATCAGCCCCAGCATTTT	CASKGGAGNQPQHF
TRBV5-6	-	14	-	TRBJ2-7	TGTGCCAGCAGCTACGGGACAAAGTCCTACGAGCAGTACTTC	CASSYGTKSYEQYF
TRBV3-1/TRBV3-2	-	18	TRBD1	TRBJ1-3	TGTGCCAGCAGCCAAGTCCCTGGTAGGGACAGGGCTGGAAACACCATATATTTT	CASSQVPGRDRAGNTIYF
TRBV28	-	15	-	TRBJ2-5	TGTGCCAGCAGTTTGGGAGGACAGGCGGTTTCGGACCAGTACTTC	CASSLGGQAVSDQYF
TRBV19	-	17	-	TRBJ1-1	TGTGCCAGTAGCTCATGGGGCGGGGAACGAATTAACACTGAAGCTTTCTTT	CASSSWGGERINTEAFF
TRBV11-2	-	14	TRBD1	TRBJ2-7	TGTGCCAGCAGCTTAGGAGGGGGCGGCTACGAGCAGTACTTC	CASSLGGGGYEQYF
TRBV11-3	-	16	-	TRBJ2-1	TGTGCCAGCAGCCAATTTAGCGGAGTCTCGCCCGATGAGCAGTTCTTC	CASSQFSGVSPDEQFF
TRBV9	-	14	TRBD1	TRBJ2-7	TGTGCCAGCAGCGTAGGCGACAGGGTGCACGAGCAGTACTTC	CASSVGDRVHEQYF
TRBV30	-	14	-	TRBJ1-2	TGTGCCTGGAGTACGGGACAAGGGTTTGGAGGCTACACCTTC	CAWSTGQGFGGYTF
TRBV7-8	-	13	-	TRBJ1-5	TGTGCCAGCAGCCGGGCTAGTAATCAGCCCCAGCATTTT	CASSRASNQPQHF
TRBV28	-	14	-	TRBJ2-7	TGTGCCAGCAGCCCTGACATCCGGACCTACGAGCAGTACTTC	CASSPDIRTYEQYF
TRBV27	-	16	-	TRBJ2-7	TGTGCCAGCAGTCGCACCCCAGGGGGGACAACCTACGAGCAGTACTTC	CASSRTPGGTTYEQYF
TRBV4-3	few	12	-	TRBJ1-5	TGCGCCAGCAGCCAAGGCAGGGGGCCCCAGCATTTT	CASSQGRGPQHF
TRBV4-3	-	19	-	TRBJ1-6	TGCGCCAGCAGCCAAGTTGCGACACCAAACTCCCGCAATAATTCACCCCTCCACTTT	CASSQVATPNSRNNSPLHF
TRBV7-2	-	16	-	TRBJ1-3	TGTGCCAGCAGCTTAGCCGGCGGGAACTCTGGAAACACCATATATTTT	CASSLAGGNSGNTIYF